This T cell receptor (beta chain) was obtained from a study of blood T cell repertoires in COVID-19. As originally analysed: Reference gene primers were amplified, and this amplification served to estimate nucleated cell counts. Produced via immunoSEQ multiplex PCR; TCRdb's table is partial and in-frame only. The V and J calls and clone size are taken from that table; D and trimming were inferred from the DNA. The table records 100,000 to 120,000 clones, approximately 85% of them present only once. The sequenced sample consisted of peripheral blood. The receptor's source is a woman aged 55-69 years with COVID-19, enrolled during active disease.

The CDR3 region has the DNA TGTGCCACCACTTCAGCGGGAAACTATCAGCCCCAGCATTTT. Translating it yields CATTSAGNYQPQHF. The chain joins TRBV28 to TRBJ1-5; no clear D. V lost 10 bases to trimming and J lost 5 bases, with 18 bases between them. There are 14 residues in the CDR3. CDR1 and CDR2 (germline): MDHEN, SYDVKM.